This T cell receptor (beta chain) comes out of a study of CD8 T cells in Susac syndrome. CD8+ and CD4+ T cells from blood underwent TCR beta sequencing. The junction had 16 bases not matched to a gene; V was cut back by 3 bases and J by 4 bases. The CDR3 is 19 amino acids. RNA in amounts of roughly 0.45 to 1 ug was reverse transcribed with random hexamers. MiXCR, applied by TCRdb to the immunoSEQ multiplex PCR reads, yields one record per CDR3 protein. The table lists fewer than 150,000 distinct CDR3 sequences, about 92% of them singletons. Sequenced: CD4+ T cells from PBMCs. This rearrangement joins TRBV12-3 or TRBV12-4 to TRBJ2-3; 10 nucleotides agree with TRBD2. The source is a human donor with multiple sclerosis. CDR3 residues: CASSLGSWLAGATADTQYF. For the CDR3, the DNA is TGTGCCAGCAGTTTGGGTAGTTGGCTAGCGGGGGCAACCGCAGATACGCAGTATTTT.